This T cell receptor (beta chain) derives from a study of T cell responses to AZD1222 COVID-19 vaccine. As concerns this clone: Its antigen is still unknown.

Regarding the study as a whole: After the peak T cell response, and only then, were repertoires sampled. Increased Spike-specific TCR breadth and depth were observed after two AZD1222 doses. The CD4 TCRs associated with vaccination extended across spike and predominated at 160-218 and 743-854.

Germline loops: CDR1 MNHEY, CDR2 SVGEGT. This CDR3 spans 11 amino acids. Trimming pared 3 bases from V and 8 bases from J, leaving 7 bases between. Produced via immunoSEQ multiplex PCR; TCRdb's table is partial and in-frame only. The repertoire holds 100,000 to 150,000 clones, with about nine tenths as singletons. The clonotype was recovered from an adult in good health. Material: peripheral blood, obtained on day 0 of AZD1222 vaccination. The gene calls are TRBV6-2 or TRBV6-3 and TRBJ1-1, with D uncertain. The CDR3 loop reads CASSYVMEAFF. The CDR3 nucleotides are TGTGCCAGCAGTTATGTGATGGAAGCTTTCTTT.